Listed below are T cell receptor beta chains from one sample, sequenced in a study of Ad26.COV2.S vaccination and SARS-CoV-2 variants. The assay was immunoSEQ multiplex PCR, and TCRdb's table has in-frame clones only and misses some. The sample has about 250,000 clones, roughly nine tenths seen once. Specimen: peripheral blood, collected in a trial of Ad26.COV2.S vaccine versus placebo. These receptors originate from a person between 18 and 65 years old who received the Ad26.COV2.S COVID-19 vaccine or a placebo. CDR3s include the opening cysteine and the closing phenylalanine or tryptophan. A D gene is named only where the DNA matches it firmly. Clone size appears in some rows only: once, few, many, or a class for an expanded clone.

few,TRBV5-1,NA,TRBJ2-5,TGCGCCAGCAGCCAAATTGGACGGCGCCAAGAGACCCAGTACTTC,CASSQIGRRQETQYF
NA,TRBV29-1,NA,TRBJ1-4,TGCAGCGTTAGGTGGCAGATAGATGAAAAACTGTTTTTT,CSVRWQIDEKLFF
NA,TRBV30,TRBD1,TRBJ2-7,TGTGCCTGGAGCCAGTGGGGGGACAGGGGTACCTACGAGCAGTACTTC,CAWSQWGDRGTYEQYF
NA,TRBV18,NA,TRBJ1-1,TGTGCCAGCTCACCACCGGGGGAGGTAAACACTGAAGCTTTCTTT,CASSPPGEVNTEAFF
NA,TRBV30,NA,TRBJ1-2,TGTGCCTGGAGTGTAGTCCGACAGGCCGGGGGGTATGGCTACACCTTC,CAWSVVRQAGGYGYTF
NA,TRBV18,TRBD1,TRBJ1-1,TGTGCCAGCTCACACGGACAGGGGGCAACTGAAGCTTTCTTT,CASSHGQGATEAFF
NA,TRBV4-2,TRBD1,TRBJ1-6,TGTGCCAGCAGCCAGGTACAGGGGAACTCACCCCTCCACTTT,CASSQVQGNSPLHF
NA,TRBV10-3,NA,TRBJ2-7,TGTGCCATCAGTGTAGGGATGGGGTCCTACGAGCAGTACTTC,CAISVGMGSYEQYF
NA,TRBV30,NA,TRBJ2-3,TGTGCCTGGAATGGGGTCCACACAGATACGCAGTATTTT,CAWNGVHTDTQYF
NA,TRBV7-9,NA,TRBJ2-5,TGTGCCAGCAGCTTGGCCAGCGGAGGGGGAGAGACCCAGTACTTC,CASSLASGGGETQYF
few,TRBV2,NA,TRBJ1-4,TGTGCCAAAAAGGCCCAGGGCGGGGAAAAACTGTTTTTT,CAKKAQGGEKLFF
NA,TRBV18,NA,TRBJ1-6,TGTGCCAGCTCACGGGACGGTTATAATTCACCCCTCCACTTT,CASSRDGYNSPLHF
NA,TRBV24-1,NA,TRBJ2-3,TGTGCCACCAGTGATTTAGGGGAAACCTCAGATACGCAGTATTTT,CATSDLGETSDTQYF
NA,TRBV28,TRBD1,TRBJ1-4,TGTGCCAGCAGTTTCACAGGGGGCGCAGATGAAAAACTGTTTTTT,CASSFTGGADEKLFF
NA,TRBV12-3/TRBV12-4,NA,TRBJ2-1,TGTGCCAGCAGTCCTAAGGGGCCCCAGTTCTTC,CASSPKGPQFF
NA,TRBV7-9,NA,TRBJ2-5,TGTGCCAGCAGCCCGACCCCCCAGGGGAAAGAGACCCAGTACTTC,CASSPTPQGKETQYF
once,TRBV24-1,NA,TRBJ2-3,TGTGCCACCAGTTATTGGGAGTCAGATACGCAGTATTTT,CATSYWESDTQYF
NA,TRBV29-1,NA,TRBJ1-4,TGCAGCGTTGAAAGGGCAGGAAACGGTGAAAAACTGTTTTTT,CSVERAGNGEKLFF
NA,TRBV11-3,NA,TRBJ2-3,TGTGCCAGCAGCCTAAGCTTCGATGGGAGCACAGATACGCAGTATTTT,CASSLSFDGSTDTQYF
NA,TRBV4-3,TRBD2,TRBJ2-5,TGCGCCAGCAGCCAAGGTACGGGAGGGCAAGAGACCCAGTACTTC,CASSQGTGGQETQYF
NA,TRBV7-6,NA,TRBJ2-5,TGTGCCAGCAGCTCCCCGTTCCAGACCCAGTACTTC,CASSSPFQTQYF
NA,TRBV7-9,NA,TRBJ1-1,TGTGCCAGCAGCTTAAGGTCTCAGGGCACTGAAGCTTTCTTT,CASSLRSQGTEAFF
NA,TRBV2,NA,TRBJ1-6,TGTGCCAGCAGCCCCAGTAACCCCTATAATTCACCCCTCCACTTT,CASSPSNPYNSPLHF
once,TRBV11-1,NA,TRBJ2-5,TGTGCCAGCAGCTCCTTAGCTCGGAAAGAGACCCAGTACTTC,CASSSLARKETQYF
NA,TRBV10-1,TRBD2,TRBJ2-3,TGCGCCAGCTGCCTCACTTTAGCGGGAGTCAGTAAAGATACGCAGTATTTT,CASCLTLAGVSKDTQYF
NA,TRBV9,NA,TRBJ1-1,TGTGCCAGCAGCGCGTTGACCGCCTCGGAAGCTTTCTTT,CASSALTASEAFF
NA,TRBV12-3/TRBV12-4,NA,TRBJ1-2,TGTGCCAGCAGTGGCGGTTATGGCTACACCTTC,CASSGGYGYTF
NA,TRBV9,NA,TRBJ2-2,TGTGCCAGCAGCGTAGTATCCGGGGAGCTGTTTTTT,CASSVVSGELFF
NA,TRBV7-9,NA,TRBJ2-1,TGTGCCAGCAGCTTATTCATTGGCGATGAGCAGTTCTTC,CASSLFIGDEQFF
NA,TRBV6-2/TRBV6-3,NA,TRBJ1-5,TGTGCCAGCAGTGTCCGGGCTCATAATCAGCCCCAGCATTTT,CASSVRAHNQPQHF
NA,TRBV7-3,NA,TRBJ2-3,TGTGCCAGCAGCGATGCAGGGGTAACAGATACGCAGTATTTT,CASSDAGVTDTQYF
NA,TRBV4-1,NA,TRBJ1-2,TGCGCCAGCAGCCCGGGTCTTTTATTCGGGGGTCTCGGCGGTTATGGCTACACCTTC,CASSPGLLFGGLGGYGYTF
NA,TRBV7-6,TRBD2,TRBJ2-7,TGTGCCAGCAGCTTACTGGCGGGGGGAAGTGGTCGCGAGCAGTACTTC,CASSLLAGGSGREQYF
NA,TRBV14,NA,TRBJ1-1,TGTGCCAGCAGCCAAGAGGTAGGAGTCACTGAAGCTTTCTTT,CASSQEVGVTEAFF
once,TRBV30,NA,TRBJ2-2,TGTGCCTGGACCGACTCGAACACCGGGGAGCTGTTTTTT,CAWTDSNTGELFF
NA,TRBV25-1,NA,TRBJ1-5,TGTGCCAGCAGTGAATCCCAGGGAAATCAGCCCCAGCATTTT,CASSESQGNQPQHF
NA,TRBV29-1,TRBD2,TRBJ2-1,TGCAGCGTTGAAGGTCAGGGAGGGCATGAGCAGTTCTTC,CSVEGQGGHEQFF
NA,TRBV6-6,TRBD2,TRBJ2-7,TGTGCCAGCAGGCCACCGACTAGCGGGGGGGCCTACGAGCAGTACTTC,CASRPPTSGGAYEQYF
NA,TRBV6-1,NA,TRBJ2-7,TGTGCCAGCAATCCCCCGGGACATGGAGACGAGCAGTACTTC,CASNPPGHGDEQYF
once,TRBV5-1,TRBD1,TRBJ2-5,TGCGCCAGCAGCTGGAACCCGGGACAGAGCCAAGAGACCCAGTACTTC,CASSWNPGQSQETQYF
NA,TRBV9,TRBD1,TRBJ2-5,TGTGCCAGCAGTTCAGGACAGGGAGGTGTCGAGACCCAGTACTTC,CASSSGQGGVETQYF
NA,TRBV7-9,TRBD1,TRBJ1-6,TGTGCCAGCATCCGGACAGGGGAAAATTCACCCCTCCACTTT,CASIRTGENSPLHF
once,TRBV5-6,NA,TRBJ1-1,TGTGCCAGCAGCTTGGAGGGGGGAGCGCGGTCGAACACTGAAGCTTTCTTT,CASSLEGGARSNTEAFF